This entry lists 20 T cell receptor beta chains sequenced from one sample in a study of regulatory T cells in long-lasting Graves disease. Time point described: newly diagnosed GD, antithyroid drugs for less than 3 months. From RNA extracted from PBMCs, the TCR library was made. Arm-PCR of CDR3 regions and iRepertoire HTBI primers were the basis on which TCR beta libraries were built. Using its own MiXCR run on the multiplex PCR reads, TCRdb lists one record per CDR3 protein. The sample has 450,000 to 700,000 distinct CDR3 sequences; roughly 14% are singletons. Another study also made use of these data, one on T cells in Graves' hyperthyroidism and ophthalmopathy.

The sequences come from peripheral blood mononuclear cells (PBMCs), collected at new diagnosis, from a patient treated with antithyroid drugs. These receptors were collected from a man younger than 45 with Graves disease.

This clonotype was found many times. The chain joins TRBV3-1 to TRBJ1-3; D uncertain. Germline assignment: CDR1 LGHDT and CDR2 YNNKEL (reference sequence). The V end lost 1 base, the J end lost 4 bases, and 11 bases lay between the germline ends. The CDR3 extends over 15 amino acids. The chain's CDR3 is CASSQVVRSGNTIYF. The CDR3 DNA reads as TGTGCCAGCAGCCAAGTTGTCAGATCCGGAAACACCATATATTTT.

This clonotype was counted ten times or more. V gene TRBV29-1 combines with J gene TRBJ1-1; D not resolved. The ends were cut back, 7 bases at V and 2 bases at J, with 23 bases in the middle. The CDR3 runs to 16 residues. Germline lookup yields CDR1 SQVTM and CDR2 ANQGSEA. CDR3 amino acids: CSGSRDLSAPNTEAFF. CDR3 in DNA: TGCAGCGGGTCGAGGGATCTGTCAGCTCCTAACACTGAAGCTTTCTTT.

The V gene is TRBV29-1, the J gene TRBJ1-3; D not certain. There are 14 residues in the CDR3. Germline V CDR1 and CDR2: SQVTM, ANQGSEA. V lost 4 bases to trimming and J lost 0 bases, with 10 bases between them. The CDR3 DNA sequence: TGCAGCGTTGGAGGCGGCTCCTCTGGAAACACCATATATTTT. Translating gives CSVGGGSSGNTIYF.

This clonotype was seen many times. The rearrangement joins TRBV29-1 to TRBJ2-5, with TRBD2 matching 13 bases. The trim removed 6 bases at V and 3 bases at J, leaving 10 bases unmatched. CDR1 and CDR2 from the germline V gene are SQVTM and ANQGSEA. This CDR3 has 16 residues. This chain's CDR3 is CSVNGLAGAKEETQYF. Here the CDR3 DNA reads TGCAGCGTGAACGGACTAGCGGGAGCCAAAGAAGAGACCCAGTACTTC.

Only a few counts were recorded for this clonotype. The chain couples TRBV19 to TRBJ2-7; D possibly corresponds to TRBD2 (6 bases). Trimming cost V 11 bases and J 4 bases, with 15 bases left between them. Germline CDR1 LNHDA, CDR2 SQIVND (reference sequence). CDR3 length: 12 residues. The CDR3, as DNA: TGTGCCTCCCACGGGGGACCTTACGAGCAGTACTTC. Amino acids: CASHGGPYEQYF. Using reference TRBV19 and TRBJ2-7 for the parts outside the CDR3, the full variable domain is DGGITQSPKYLFRKEGQNVTLSCEQNLNHDAMYWYRQDPGQGLRLIYYSQIVNDFQKGDIAEGYSVSREKKESFPLTVTSAQKNPTAFYLCASHGGPYEQYFGPGTRLTVT.

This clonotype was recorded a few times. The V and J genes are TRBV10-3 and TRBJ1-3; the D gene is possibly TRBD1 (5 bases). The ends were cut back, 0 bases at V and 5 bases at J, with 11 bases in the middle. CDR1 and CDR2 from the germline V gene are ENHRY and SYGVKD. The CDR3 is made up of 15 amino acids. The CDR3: CAISESSGTRNTIYF. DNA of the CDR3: TGTGCCATCAGTGAGTCTTCCGGGACTAGAAACACCATATATTTT.

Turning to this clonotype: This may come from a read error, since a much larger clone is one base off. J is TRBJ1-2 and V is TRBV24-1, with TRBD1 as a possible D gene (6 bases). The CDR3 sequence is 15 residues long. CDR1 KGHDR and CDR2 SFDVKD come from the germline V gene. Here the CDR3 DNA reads TGTGCCACCTGTGACCCCACAGGGAAAAACTATGGCTACACCTTC. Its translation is CATCDPTGKNYGYTF.

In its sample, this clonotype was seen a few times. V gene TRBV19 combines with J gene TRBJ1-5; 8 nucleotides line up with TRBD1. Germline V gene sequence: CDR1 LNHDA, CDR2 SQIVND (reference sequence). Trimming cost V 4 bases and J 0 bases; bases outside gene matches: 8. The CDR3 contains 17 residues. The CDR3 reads CASSNRGGRYSNQPQHF. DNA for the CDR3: TGTGCCAGTAGTAACAGGGGGGGCCGTTATAGCAATCAGCCCCAGCATTTT.

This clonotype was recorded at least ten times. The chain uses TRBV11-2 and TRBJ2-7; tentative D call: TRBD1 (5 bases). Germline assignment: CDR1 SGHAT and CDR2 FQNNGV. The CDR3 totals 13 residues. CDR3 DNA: TGTGCCAGCAGCTTAGGGTCGGGCAGGGTAGTTCATGTC. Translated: CASSLGSGRVVHV.

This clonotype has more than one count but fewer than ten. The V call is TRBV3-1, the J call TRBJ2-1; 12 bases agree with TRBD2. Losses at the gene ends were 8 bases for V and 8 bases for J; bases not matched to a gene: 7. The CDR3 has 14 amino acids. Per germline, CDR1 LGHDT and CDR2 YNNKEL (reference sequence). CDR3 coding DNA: TGTGCCAGCTCAGAGACTAGCGGGAGTGATGAGCAGTTCTTC. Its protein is CASSETSGSDEQFF.

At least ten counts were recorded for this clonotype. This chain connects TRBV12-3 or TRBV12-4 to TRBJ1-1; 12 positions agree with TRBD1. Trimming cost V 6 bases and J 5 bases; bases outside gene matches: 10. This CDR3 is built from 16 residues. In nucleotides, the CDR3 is TGTGCCAGCAGGGGTCCGGGACAGGGGGCGTGGACTGAAGCTTTCTTT. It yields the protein CASRGPGQGAWTEAFF.

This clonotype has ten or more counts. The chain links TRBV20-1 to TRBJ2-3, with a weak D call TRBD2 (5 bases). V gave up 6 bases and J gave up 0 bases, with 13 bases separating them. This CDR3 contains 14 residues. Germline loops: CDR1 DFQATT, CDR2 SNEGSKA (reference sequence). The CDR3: CSAEELGSTDTQYF. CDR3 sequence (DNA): TGCAGTGCGGAGGAACTAGGGAGCACAGATACGCAGTATTTT.

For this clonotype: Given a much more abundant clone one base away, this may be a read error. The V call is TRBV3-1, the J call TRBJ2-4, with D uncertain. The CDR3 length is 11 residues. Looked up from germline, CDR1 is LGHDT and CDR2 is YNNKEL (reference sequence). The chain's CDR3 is CASSQDREVDF. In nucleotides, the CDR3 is TGTGCCAGCAGCCAAGATCGAGAAGTGGACTTC. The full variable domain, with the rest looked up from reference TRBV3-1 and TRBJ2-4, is DTAVSQTPKYLVTQMGNDKSIKCEQNLGHDTMYWYKQDSKKFLKIMFSYNNKELIINETVPNRFSPKSPDKAHLNLHINSLELGDSAVYFCASSQDREVDFGAGTRLSVL.

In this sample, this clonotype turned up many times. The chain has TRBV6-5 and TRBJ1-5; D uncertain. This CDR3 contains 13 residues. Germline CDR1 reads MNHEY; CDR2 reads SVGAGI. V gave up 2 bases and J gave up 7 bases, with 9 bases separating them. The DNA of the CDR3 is TGTGCCAGCAGTTACAGGGAGCGACAGCCCCAGCATTTT. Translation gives CASSYRERQPQHF.

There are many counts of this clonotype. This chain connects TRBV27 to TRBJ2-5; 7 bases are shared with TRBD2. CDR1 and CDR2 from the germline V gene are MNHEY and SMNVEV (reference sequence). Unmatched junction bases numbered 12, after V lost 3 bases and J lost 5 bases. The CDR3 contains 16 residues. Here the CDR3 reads CASSLGGVVPQETQYF. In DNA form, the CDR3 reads TGTGCCAGCAGTTTGGGAGGGGTGGTCCCGCAGGAGACCCAGTACTTC.

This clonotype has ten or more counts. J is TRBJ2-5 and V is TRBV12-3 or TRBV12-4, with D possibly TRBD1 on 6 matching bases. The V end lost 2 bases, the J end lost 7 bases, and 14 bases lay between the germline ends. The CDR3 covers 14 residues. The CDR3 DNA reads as TGTGCCAGCAGTTTAAGGGACATCAAAGGGACCCAGTACTTC. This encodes CASSLRDIKGTQYF.

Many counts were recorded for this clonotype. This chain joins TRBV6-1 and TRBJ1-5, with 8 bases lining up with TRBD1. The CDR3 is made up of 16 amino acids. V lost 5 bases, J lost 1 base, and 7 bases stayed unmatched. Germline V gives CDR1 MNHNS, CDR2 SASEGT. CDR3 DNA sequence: TGTGCCAGCAGTCTACAGGGGGACCTGAGCAATCAGCCCCAGCATTTT. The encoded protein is CASSLQGDLSNQPQHF.

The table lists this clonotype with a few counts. CDR3 sequence: CAIRLAGSTDTQYF. The CDR3, as DNA: TGTGCCATCAGACTAGCGGGTAGCACAGATACGCAGTATTTT. The genes are TRBV10-3 and TRBJ2-3, with TRBD2 matching 9 bases. Germline V gene lookup returns CDR1 ENHRY and CDR2 SYGVKD. The J segment lost 0 bases and the V segment lost 6 bases, leaving 1 base of the junction unmatched. The CDR3 spans 14 residues.

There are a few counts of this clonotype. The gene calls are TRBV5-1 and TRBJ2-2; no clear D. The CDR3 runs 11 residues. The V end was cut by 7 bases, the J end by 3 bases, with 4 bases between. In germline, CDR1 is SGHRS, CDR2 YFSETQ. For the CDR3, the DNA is TGCGCCAGCGGGTACACCGGGGAGCTGTTTTTT. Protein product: CASGYTGELFF.

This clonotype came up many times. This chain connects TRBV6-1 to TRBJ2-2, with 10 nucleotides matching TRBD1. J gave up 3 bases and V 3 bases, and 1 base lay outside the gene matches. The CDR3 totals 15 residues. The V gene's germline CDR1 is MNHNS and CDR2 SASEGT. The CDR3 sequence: CASSDGTGDTGELFF. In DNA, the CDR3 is TGTGCCAGCAGTGATGGGACAGGGGACACCGGGGAGCTGTTTTTT.